This passage covers 12 T cell receptor beta chains from one sample sequenced in a study of cytomegalovirus exposure and HLA in healthy donors. The PCR employed 60 Vbeta primers together with 13 Jbeta primers. Data came from immunoSEQ multiplex PCR; TCRdb stores just in-frame clones and leaves some out. The profile shows over 100,000 clones, around 77% of them singletons. Sequenced material: PBMCs. These receptors came from a male donor in good health and CMV-seropositive.

For the CDR3, the DNA is TGCGCCAGCAGCTTGACTAGCGGGGGCTTTAGCACAGATACGCAGTATTTT. This sequence encodes CASSLTSGGFSTDTQYF. The chain joins TRBV5-1 to TRBJ2-3; 11 nucleotides agree with TRBD2. This CDR3 region has 17 residues. The V and J ends lost 1 base and 0 bases, in that order; junction bases with no gene match: 4. Germline assignment: CDR1 SGHRS and CDR2 YFSETQ.

The chain has TRBV27 and TRBJ2-2, with TRBD2 matching over 9 bases. The germline gives CDR1 MNHEY, CDR2 SMNVEV (reference sequence). The CDR3 runs 17 residues. V gave up 2 bases and J gave up 4 bases; unmatched junction bases: 8. The CDR3 is CASSLLSRGGLTGELFF. CDR3 coding DNA: TGTGCCAGCAGTTTACTTTCGCGGGGGGGCCTCACCGGGGAGCTGTTTTTT.

This chain connects TRBV5-4 to TRBJ2-6; 7 nucleotides align to TRBD1. From germline, CDR1 is SGHNT and CDR2 YYREEE (reference sequence). Trimming took 4 bases from V and 2 from J; bases not matched to a gene: 15. CDR3 length: 19 residues. CDR3 residues: CASSRKTGTSGTGANVLTF. The CDR3 DNA follows: TGTGCCAGCAGCCGAAAGACAGGGACCTCCGGGACTGGGGCCAACGTCCTGACTTTC.

The V call is TRBV6-5, the J call TRBJ2-1; possibly TRBD2 for D (6 bases). The CDR3 sequence is 13 residues long. Germline V gene sequence: CDR1 MNHEY, CDR2 SVGAGI. V lost 0 bases, J lost 9 bases, and 9 bases lay in between. The CDR3 coding sequence is TGTGCCAGCAGTTACTCGGAGGGAGGTGAGCAGTTCTTC. It codes for CASSYSEGGEQFF.

J is TRBJ1-4 and V is TRBV5-1, with 8 bases lining up with TRBD1. The germline V gene has CDR1 SGHRS and CDR2 YFSETQ. The junction had 1 base not matched to a gene; V was cut back by 4 bases and J by 5 bases. This CDR3 has 13 residues. Written as DNA, the CDR3 is TGCGCCAGCAGCCGACAGGGGAATGAAAAACTGTTTTTT. Its protein product is CASSRQGNEKLFF.

This rearrangement joins TRBV7-9 to TRBJ1-2; D perhaps matches TRBD1 (5 bases). The CDR3 is 16 residues long. Trimming took off 1 base at V and 6 bases at J, with 18 bases between the two ends. Germline CDR1 SEHNR, CDR2 FQNEAQ (reference sequence). In nucleotides, the CDR3 is TGTGCCAGCAGCTTAGGCTCGACATTTCAGGGCAATGGCTACACCTTC. Amino acids: CASSLGSTFQGNGYTF.

The rearrangement uses TRBV27 and TRBJ2-7; perhaps TRBD1 as D (6 bases). Trimming shortened V by 4 bases and J by 1 base, and 26 bases separated the two germline ends. The CDR3 sequence is 19 residues long. The germline V gene has CDR1 MNHEY and CDR2 SMNVEV (reference sequence). CDR3: CASSSILVITGSGSYEQYF. The CDR3 nucleotides read TGTGCCAGCAGTTCCATACTCGTAATCACAGGGTCGGGTTCCTACGAGCAGTACTTC.

The gene calls are TRBV5-1 and TRBJ2-3, with TRBD1 as a possible D gene (5 bases). Germline V CDR1 and CDR2: SGHRS, YFSETQ. The length of the CDR3 is 14 residues. Trimming left V 4 bases short and J 6 bases short, with 15 bases between. In DNA form, the CDR3 reads TGCGCCAGCAGCCAGCAGGGTTTGGCGGATACGCAGTATTTT. Amino acids: CASSQQGLADTQYF.

The rearrangement uses TRBV7-8 and TRBJ2-2; 11 bases are shared with TRBD2. Germline-derived CDR1 and CDR2 are SGHVS and FQNEAQ. With V trimmed by 10 bases and J by 6 bases, 7 bases remained unmatched. This CDR3 comprises 14 residues. The CDR3 spells CAIKTSGAPGELFF. DNA of the CDR3: TGTGCCATCAAGACTAGCGGGGCCCCCGGGGAGCTGTTTTTT.

As regards this clone: Within the sample, other DNA sequences also encode this same CDR3. The chain carries TRBV28 and TRBJ2-5; 9 nucleotides line up with TRBD1. This CDR3 contains 16 residues. CDR1 MDHEN and CDR2 SYDVKM come from the germline V gene. J lost 4 bases, V lost 6 bases, and 12 bases had no gene match. CDR3 residues: CASRTPGQGSGETQYF. In DNA form, the CDR3 reads TGTGCCAGCAGAACACCAGGACAGGGGAGTGGAGAGACCCAGTACTTC. The complete variable domain, with remaining parts taken from reference TRBV28 and TRBJ2-5, reads DVKVTQSSRYLVKRTGEKVFLECVQDMDHENMFWYRQDPGLGLRLIYFSYDVKMKEKGDIPEGYSVSREKKERFSLILESASTNQTSMYLCASRTPGQGSGETQYFGPGTRLLVL.

The chain is built from TRBV5-4 and TRBJ2-2; maybe TRBD2 (6 bases). Germline V lookup: CDR1 SGHNT, CDR2 YYREEE (reference sequence). The germline V and J ends were trimmed by 2 bases and 4 bases, with 12 bases remaining between them. The CDR3 runs 15 residues. The DNA of the CDR3 is TGTGCCAGCAGCTTAGTGGGGGGTCCCACCGGGGAGCTGTTTTTT. This translates into CASSLVGGPTGELFF.

The sample holds a few counts of this clone. Other DNA sequences within the sample encode an identical CDR3. This chain connects TRBV9 to TRBJ2-2, with D perhaps matching TRBD2 (7 bases). The V end was cut by 0 bases, the J end by 2 bases, with 11 bases between. This CDR3 contains 16 residues. Germline V gives CDR1 SGDLS, CDR2 YYNGEE. This CDR3 is CASSVGGGGNTGELFF. CDR3 nucleotide sequence: TGTGCCAGCAGCGTAGGGGGAGGGGGAAACACCGGGGAGCTGTTTTTT.